The 2 T cell receptor beta chains below all came from one sample that was sequenced in a study of T-cell memory formation after mild COVID-19. TCRdb called the 5' RACE reads again in MiXCR, with one record for every CDR3 protein. The table records about 200,000 distinct CDR3 sequences, around 8.8% of them present only once. Sequenced sample: PBMCs or a T cell subset sorted from them (not recorded which). These receptors originate from a man in his late teens or twenties who had mild COVID-19 (a few samples of this study predate the infection). Cell type and time point are not known.

The chain has TRBV12-3 or TRBV12-4 and TRBJ2-2; TRBD1 might be the D (6 bases). The CDR3 is 13 amino acids. V was trimmed by 7 bases and J by 11 bases, leaving 17 bases between them. CDR3 residues: CASTLATGTELFF. In DNA form, the CDR3 reads TGTGCCAGCACTCTCGCCACCGGGACAGAGCTGTTTTTT.

CDR3 DNA sequence: TGTGCCTGGAGCACCCAGGTGGGAGGGACTGAAGCTTTCTTT. Amino acid sequence: CAWSTQVGGTEAFF. The gene calls are TRBV30 and TRBJ1-1; D is undetermined. The length of the CDR3 is 14 residues. Trimming shortened V by 3 bases and J by 5 bases, and 16 bases separated the two germline ends. Germline CDR1 GTSNPN, CDR2 SVGIG (reference sequence).